A selection of T cell receptor beta chains follows, all from one sample in a study of T-cell reconstitution after alpha-beta-depleted transplantation in children. MiXCR, applied by TCRdb to the PCR reads, yields one record per CDR3 protein. The profile shows approximately 400,000 distinct CDR3 sequences, 16% of them singletons. The material was PBMCs, mostly from graft donor cells, obtained 360 days after TCRalphabeta/CD19-depleted stem cell transplant. These receptors originate from a boy in the first two years of life who had a stem cell transplant for Wiskott-Aldrich syndrome, so the T cells may come from the graft donor. CDR3s include the opening cysteine and the closing phenylalanine or tryptophan. The D gene is left open where the match is weak. Clone size is shown for a subset of rows, as once, few, many or a class of expanded clone.

TRBD2 - TRBJ2-5 18 TRBV11-2 CASSLVRLAGGGGETQYF TGTGCCAGCAGCTTAGTTCGGCTAGCGGGGGGAGGGGGAGAGACCCAGTACTTC
- few TRBJ1-1 12 TRBV19 CASTEPGTGAFF TGTGCCAGTACCGAACCCGGGACCGGGGCTTTCTTT
- few TRBJ2-5 15 TRBV2 CASSEFAREVGTQYF TGTGCCAGCAGTGAATTTGCAAGGGAAGTGGGGACCCAGTACTTC
- - TRBJ2-2 15 TRBV6-1 CASSAPAAYGGELFF TGTGCCAGCAGTGCTCCGGCGGCTTATGGCGGGGAGCTGTTTTTT
- - TRBJ1-1 13 TRBV7-9 CASSSSGPIEAFF TGTGCCAGCAGCTCGAGCGGGCCCATTGAAGCTTTCTTT
TRBD2 - TRBJ2-1 15 TRBV27 CASSLSGLADNEQFF TGTGCCAGCAGTTTATCGGGACTAGCGGACAATGAGCAGTTCTTC
- few TRBJ2-5 17 TRBV3-1 CASSLSEGGTNGETQYF TGTGCCAGCAGCCTCAGCGAAGGGGGAACTAACGGGGAGACCCAGTACTTC
TRBD1 few TRBJ1-4 15 TRBV5-1 CASRRTGATNEKLFF TGCGCCAGCAGACGGACAGGGGCAACTAATGAAAAACTGTTTTTT
- - TRBJ2-7 13 TRBV4-3 CASSREFSYEQYF TGCGCCAGCAGCCGGGAGTTTTCCTACGAGCAGTACTTC
- - TRBJ2-7 12 TRBV20-1 CSASEFQYEQYF TGCAGTGCGAGCGAGTTCCAATACGAGCAGTACTTC
- - TRBJ1-1 12 TRBV12-5 CASGLRDTEAFF TGTGCTAGTGGCCTGCGGGACACTGAAGCTTTCTTT
TRBD2 - TRBJ2-1 14 TRBV7-2 CASSLVAGRLGQFF TGTGCCAGCAGCTTAGTAGCGGGGAGACTGGGGCAGTTCTTC
- - TRBJ2-5 16 TRBV12-3/TRBV12-4 CASSLRFGVGQETQYF TGTGCCAGCAGTTTGAGGTTCGGTGTGGGCCAAGAGACCCAGTACTTC
- few TRBJ2-5 17 TRBV4-3 CASSRKHPRGIQETQYF TGCGCCAGCAGCCGGAAACACCCTAGGGGGATACAAGAGACCCAGTACTTC
- few TRBJ2-7 14 TRBV6-5 CASSYSMDSYEQYF TGTGCCAGCAGTTACTCGATGGATTCCTACGAGCAGTACTTC
TRBD2 - TRBJ2-5 14 TRBV20-1 CSASGTSGGLAQYF TGCAGTGCTAGCGGGACTAGCGGGGGTTTGGCCCAGTACTTC
- - TRBJ2-6 19 TRBV5-1 CASSLWVMGGFSGANVLTF TGCGCCAGCAGCTTGTGGGTCATGGGAGGATTTTCTGGGGCCAACGTCCTGACTTTC
- few TRBJ1-1 13 TRBV29-1 CSVKGLSGTEAFF TGCAGCGTTAAGGGGTTGTCGGGCACTGAAGCTTTCTTT
- - TRBJ2-5 14 TRBV28 CASSFIDSSETQYF TGTGCCAGCAGTTTTATCGACAGTTCAGAGACCCAGTACTTC
TRBD1 - TRBJ2-7 12 TRBV7-9 CASSFRGWEQYF TGTGCCAGCAGCTTCAGGGGGTGGGAGCAGTACTTC